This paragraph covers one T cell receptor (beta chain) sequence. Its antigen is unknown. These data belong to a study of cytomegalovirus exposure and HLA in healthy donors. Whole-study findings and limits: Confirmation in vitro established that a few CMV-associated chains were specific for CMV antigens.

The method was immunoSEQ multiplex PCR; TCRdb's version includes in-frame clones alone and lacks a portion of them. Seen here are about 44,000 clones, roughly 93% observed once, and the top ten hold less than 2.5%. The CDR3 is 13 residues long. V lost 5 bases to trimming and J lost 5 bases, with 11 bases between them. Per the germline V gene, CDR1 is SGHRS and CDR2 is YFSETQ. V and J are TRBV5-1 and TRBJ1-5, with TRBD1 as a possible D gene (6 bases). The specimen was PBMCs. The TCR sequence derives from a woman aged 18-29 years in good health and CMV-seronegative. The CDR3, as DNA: TGCGCCAGCAGGGGGGGGGCTGATCAGCCCCAGCATTTT. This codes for CASRGGADQPQHF.